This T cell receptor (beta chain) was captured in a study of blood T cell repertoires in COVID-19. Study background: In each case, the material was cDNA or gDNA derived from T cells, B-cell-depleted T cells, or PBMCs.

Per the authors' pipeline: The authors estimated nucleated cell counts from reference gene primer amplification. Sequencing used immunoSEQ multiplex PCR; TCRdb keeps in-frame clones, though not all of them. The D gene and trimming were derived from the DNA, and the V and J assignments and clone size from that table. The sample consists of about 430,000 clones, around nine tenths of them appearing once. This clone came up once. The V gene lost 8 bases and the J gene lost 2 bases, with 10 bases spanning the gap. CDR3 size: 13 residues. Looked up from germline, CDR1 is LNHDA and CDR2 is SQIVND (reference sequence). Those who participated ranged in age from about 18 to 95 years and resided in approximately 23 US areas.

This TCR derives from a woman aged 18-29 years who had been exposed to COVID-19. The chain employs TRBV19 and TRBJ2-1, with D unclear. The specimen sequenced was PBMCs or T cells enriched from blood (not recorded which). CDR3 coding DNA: TGTGCCAGTGCACACCAAGCCTACAATGAGCAGTTCTTC. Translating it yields CASAHQAYNEQFF.